Sequencing of this TCR beta chain was carried out in a study of PD-1 blockade in classical Hodgkin lymphoma. The study, taken as a whole, reports: The study found that TCR diversity rose significantly by C4D1 in CD4+ but not CD8+ cells. Baseline diversity was lower in partial responders and progressors than complete responders. Exclusion was applied to patients who started nivolumab under 1 year after ASCT. Relative to healthy donors, newly diagnosed patients reportedly had lower baseline TCR diversity, which was reported as lower still in relapsed/refractory patients.

The CDR3 is 14 residues long. V lost 6 bases and J lost 2; bases outside the gene matches: 3. CDR1 is MDHEN and CDR2 is SYDVKM in the germline V gene. This clone has just one count. Its antigen remains unidentified. There was relapse after autologous stem cell transplantation in every patient, and there was variation in brentuximab vedotin exposure. Profiling relied on immunoSEQ multiplex PCR, and the TCRdb table lists in-frame clones only, not all of them. The sample has about 100,000 clones, around 89% seen once. The starting material was peripheral blood mononuclear cells (PBMCs), obtained before the second cycle of nivolumab. This clonotype originated in a human donor with classical Hodgkin lymphoma. The chain recombines TRBV28 with TRBJ2-3; TRBD2 agrees at 9 bases. The DNA for the CDR3 is TGTGCCAGCAGCGCGGGGGGGGCCACAGATACGCAGTATTTT. Amino acids: CASSAGGATDTQYF.